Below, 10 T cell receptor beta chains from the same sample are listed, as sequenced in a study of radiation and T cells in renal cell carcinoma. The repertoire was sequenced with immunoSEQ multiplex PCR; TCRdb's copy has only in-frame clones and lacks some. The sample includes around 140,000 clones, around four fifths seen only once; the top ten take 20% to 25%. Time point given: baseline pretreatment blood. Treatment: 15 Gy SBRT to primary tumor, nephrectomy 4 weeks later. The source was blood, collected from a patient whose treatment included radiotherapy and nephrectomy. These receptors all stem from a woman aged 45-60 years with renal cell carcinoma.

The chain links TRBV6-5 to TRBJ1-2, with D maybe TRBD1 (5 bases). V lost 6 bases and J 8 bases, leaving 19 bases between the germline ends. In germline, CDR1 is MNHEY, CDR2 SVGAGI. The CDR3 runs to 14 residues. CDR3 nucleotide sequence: TGTGCCAGCAGCGAAGGGACGGGACCGAGGGGCTACACCTTC. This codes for CASSEGTGPRGYTF.

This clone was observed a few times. In DNA, the CDR3 is TGTGCCAGCAGCGTAGTCCCAGGGACAGATACGCAGTATTTT. Amino acids: CASSVVPGTDTQYF. This sequence joins TRBV9 and TRBJ2-3; perhaps TRBD1 as D (5 bases). V dropped 0 bases and J dropped 3 bases, with 8 bases sitting between them. Per germline, CDR1 SGDLS and CDR2 YYNGEE. The CDR3 has 14 residues.

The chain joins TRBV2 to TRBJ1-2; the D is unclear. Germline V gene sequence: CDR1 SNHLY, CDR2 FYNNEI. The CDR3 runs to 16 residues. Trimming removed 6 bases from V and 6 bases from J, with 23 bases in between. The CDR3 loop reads CASRDAIGARWDGYTF. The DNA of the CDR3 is TGTGCCAGCAGGGACGCTATCGGAGCAAGATGGGATGGCTACACCTTC.

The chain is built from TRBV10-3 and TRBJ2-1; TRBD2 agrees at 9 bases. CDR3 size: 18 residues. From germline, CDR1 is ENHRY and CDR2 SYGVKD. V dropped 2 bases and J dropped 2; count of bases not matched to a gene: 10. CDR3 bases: TGTGCCATCAGTGAGCCAACCAGCCTAGCGGGGACCTACAATGAGCAGTTCTTC. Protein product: CAISEPTSLAGTYNEQFF.

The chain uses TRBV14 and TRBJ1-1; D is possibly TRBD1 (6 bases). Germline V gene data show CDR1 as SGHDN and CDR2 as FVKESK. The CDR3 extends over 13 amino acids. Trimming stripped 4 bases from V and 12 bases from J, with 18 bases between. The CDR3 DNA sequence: TGTGCCAGCAGCCCTCAGGGGTGGGGGGCAACTTTCTTT. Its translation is CASSPQGWGATFF.

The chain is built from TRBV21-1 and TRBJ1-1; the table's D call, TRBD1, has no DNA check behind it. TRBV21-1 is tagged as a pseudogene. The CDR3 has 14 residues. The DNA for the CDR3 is TGTGCCAGCAGCAAAGTGTCACAGGGCCCTGAAGCTTTCTTT. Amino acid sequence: CASSKVSQGPEAFF.

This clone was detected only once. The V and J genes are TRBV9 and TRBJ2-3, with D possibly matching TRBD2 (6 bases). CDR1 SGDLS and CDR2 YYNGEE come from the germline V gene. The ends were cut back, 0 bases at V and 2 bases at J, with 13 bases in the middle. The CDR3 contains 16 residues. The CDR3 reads CASSVGWGETTDTQYF. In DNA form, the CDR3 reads TGTGCCAGCAGCGTAGGATGGGGGGAGACCACAGATACGCAGTATTTT.

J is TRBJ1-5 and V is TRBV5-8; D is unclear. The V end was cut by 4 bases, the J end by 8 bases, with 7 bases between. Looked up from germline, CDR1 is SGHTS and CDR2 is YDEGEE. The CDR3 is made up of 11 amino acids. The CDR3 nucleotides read TGTGCCAGCAGCCCAGGAGAGCCCCAGCATTTT. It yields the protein CASSPGEPQHF.

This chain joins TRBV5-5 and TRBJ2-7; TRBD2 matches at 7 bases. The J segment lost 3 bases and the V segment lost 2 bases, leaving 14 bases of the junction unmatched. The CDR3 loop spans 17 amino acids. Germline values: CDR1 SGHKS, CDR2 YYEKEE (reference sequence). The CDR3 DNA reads TGTGCCAGCAGCTTAACCATGGGGAGGGAATTTCTCTACGAGCAGTACTTC. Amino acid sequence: CASSLTMGREFLYEQYF.

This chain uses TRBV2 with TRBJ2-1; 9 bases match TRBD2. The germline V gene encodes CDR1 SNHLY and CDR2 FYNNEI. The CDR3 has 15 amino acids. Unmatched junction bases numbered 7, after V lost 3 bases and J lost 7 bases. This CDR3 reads CASSDASGDVNEQFF. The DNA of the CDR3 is TGTGCCAGCAGTGACGCTAGCGGGGATGTGAATGAGCAGTTCTTC. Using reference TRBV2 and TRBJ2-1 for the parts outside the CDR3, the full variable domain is EPEVTQTPSHQVTQMGQEVILRCVPISNHLYFYWYRQILGQKVEFLVSFYNNEISEKSEIFDDQFSVERPDGSNFTLKIRSTKLEDSAMYFCASSDASGDVNEQFFGPGTRLTVL.